This record covers a single T cell receptor beta chain. This specimen includes other DNA sequences encoding the same CDR3. The sample originates from a study of shared clonotypes between healthy human individuals. Here immunoSEQ multiplex PCR was the method, and the copy in TCRdb shows in-frame clones only, minus some. The data contain 2 million to 3 million clones, roughly nine tenths of them seen just once; the ten biggest clones take up under 0.15%. CDR1 and CDR2 from the germline V gene are LGHNA and YSLEER. Trimming pared 0 bases from V and 4 bases from J, leaving 10 bases between. CDR3 length equals 14 residues.

This chain links TRBV4-3 with TRBJ2-7; perhaps TRBD1 as D (6 bases). Sequencing was performed on naive CD4+ T cells sorted from blood. As to subset: CD45RA+ positively selected. The clonotype was recovered from a man aged 18 to 30 in good health. The CDR3 DNA reads TGCGCCAGCAGCCAAGAGTACAGGGAATACGAGCAGTACTTC. It codes for CASSQEYREYEQYF.